This TCR beta chain originates from a study of cytotoxic CD8 clonotypes in ibrutinib-treated CLL. Regarding the study as a whole: In comparison with age-matched healthy donors, baseline clonality was higher and tracked circulating CD8+ T-cell counts. Clonality, elevated at ibrutinib response, dropped back toward baseline at progression. Collection times varied between progressing and sustained-remission patients.

The data were produced by immunoSEQ multiplex PCR, yet TCRdb's version contains in-frame clones alone and is incomplete. The data show approximately 150,000 clones, 77% seen once. Trimming cost V 4 bases and J 5 bases, with 12 bases left between them. The CDR3 runs 13 residues. Germline values: CDR1 SGHRS, CDR2 YFSETQ. A few counts support this clone. The antigen remains unidentified. The source material was PBMCs, sampled after 12 months of ibrutinib treatment. The chain recombines TRBV5-1 with TRBJ2-5; D may be TRBD1 or TRBD2 (6 bases each). The sequence derives from a human donor with chronic lymphocytic leukemia. CDR3 nucleotide sequence: TGCGCCAGCAGCAGCCAGGGGAGGGAGACCCAGTACTTC. It translates to CASSSQGRETQYF.